This TCR beta chain was found in a study of T cell responses to AZD1222 COVID-19 vaccine. The ends were cut back, 4 bases at V and 5 bases at J, with 10 bases in the middle. This CDR3 contains 13 residues. CDR1 and CDR2 (germline): KGHDR, SFDVKD. Repertoires were generated with immunoSEQ multiplex PCR, while TCRdb's copy carries only in-frame clones and drops some. The sample includes about 190,000 clones, around nine tenths seen only once; the top ten take 3.6%. This sequence joins TRBV24-1 and TRBJ1-2; D call uncertain. This receptor was taken from an adult who received the MenACWY meningococcal vaccine as a control. The input for sequencing was peripheral blood, taken 28 days after the second dose of the MenACWY control vaccine. CDR3 protein: CATSEAGSYGYTF. CDR3 sequence (DNA): TGTGCCACCAGTGAGGCAGGTTCGTATGGCTACACCTTC.